Each of the 20 T cell receptor beta chains below was sequenced from the same sample in a study of blood T cell repertoires in COVID-19. Some clones are missing from TCRdb's copy, which holds only in-frame ones; the method was immunoSEQ multiplex PCR. Of around 58,000 clones listed, around 91% are singletons. Material: peripheral blood. These receptors all stem from a man in his sixties with active COVID-19.

For this clone: Other DNA sequences in the same sample also yield this CDR3. The gene calls are TRBV30 and TRBJ1-1, with 8 bases fitting TRBD1. V was pared by 0 bases and J by 3 bases, with 0 bases of the junction left unmatched. The CDR3 is 13 amino acids. CDR1 GTSNPN and CDR2 SVGIG come from the germline V gene (reference sequence). The CDR3 DNA is TGTGCCTGGAGTGTACAGGGGGACACTGAAGCTTTCTTT. Its protein is CAWSVQGDTEAFF.

V is TRBV15 and J is TRBJ2-7; possibly TRBD2 for D (6 bases). This CDR3 has 14 residues. Germline CDR1 LNHNV, CDR2 YYDKDF (reference sequence). The V and J ends lost 0 bases and 4 bases respectively, with 10 bases between them. The CDR3 DNA follows: TGTGCCACCAGCAGAGATGGAGGGGTATACGAGCAGTACTTC. Amino acid sequence: CATSRDGGVYEQYF.

This clone was detected only once. The J gene is TRBJ1-2, the V gene TRBV9, with 8 nucleotides matching TRBD1. V trimming: 4 bases; J trimming: 0 bases; junction bases outside the gene matches: 5. This CDR3 contains 15 residues. From germline, CDR1 is SGDLS and CDR2 YYNGEE. In nucleotides, the CDR3 is TGTGCCAGCAGCATCGGACAGGGCACTAACTATGGCTACACCTTC. This encodes CASSIGQGTNYGYTF.

This clone was observed at least ten times. The CDR3 nucleotides are TGTGCCAGCAGTGCCTTAAATCAGCCCCAGCATTTT. Encoded protein: CASSALNQPQHF. The rearrangement links TRBV2 to TRBJ1-5; no clear D gene. Trimming removed 4 bases from V and 4 bases from J, with 5 bases in between. This CDR3 has 12 amino acids. Germline CDR1 SNHLY, CDR2 FYNNEI.

This clone has just a few counts. The chain uses TRBV10-3 and TRBJ1-5; 8 positions agree with TRBD1. The junction had 5 bases not matched to a gene; V was cut back by 6 bases and J by 7 bases. The CDR3 runs to 13 residues. The germline gives CDR1 ENHRY, CDR2 SYGVKD. The CDR3 is CAISGQGGQPQHF. CDR3 coding DNA: TGTGCCATCAGCGGACAGGGAGGCCAGCCCCAGCATTTT.

The rearrangement uses TRBV7-9 and TRBJ2-2; weak D call: TRBD2 (5 bases). The CDR3 extends over 16 amino acids. Germline values: CDR1 SEHNR, CDR2 FQNEAQ (reference sequence). V shed 4 bases and J shed 6 bases, with 18 bases lying between them. CDR3 loop: CASSSSYRGYAGELFF. In DNA form, the CDR3 reads TGTGCCAGCAGCTCCTCGTACCGGGGTTATGCCGGGGAGCTGTTTTTT.

The chain uses TRBV2 and TRBJ2-7; D unresolved. V was shortened by 2 bases and J by 3 bases, with 14 bases between the two germline ends. The CDR3 spans 15 residues. In germline, CDR1 is SNHLY, CDR2 FYNNEI. The CDR3 sequence is CASSEWSQSLYEQYF. For the CDR3, the DNA is TGTGCCAGCAGTGAATGGTCCCAGTCCCTCTACGAGCAGTACTTC.

V is TRBV2 and J is TRBJ1-2, with a weak D call TRBD1 (6 bases). Looked up from germline, CDR1 is SNHLY and CDR2 is FYNNEI. V lost 7 bases, J lost 6 bases, and 15 bases lay in between. This CDR3 spans 13 amino acids. CDR3 DNA: TGTGCCAGCAACCCGGACAGACTTAATGGCTACACCTTC. Encoded protein: CASNPDRLNGYTF. The entire variable domain, with the rest obtained from reference TRBV2 and TRBJ1-2, is as follows: EPEVTQTPSHQVTQMGQEVILRCVPISNHLYFYWYRQILGQKVEFLVSFYNNEISEKSEIFDDQFSVERPDGSNFTLKIRSTKLEDSAMYFCASNPDRLNGYTFGSGTRLTVV.

The chain recombines TRBV5-1 with TRBJ1-3, with 10 bases aligning to TRBD1. CDR3 length: 14 amino acids. V lost 8 bases to trimming and J lost 1 base; unmatched junction nucleotides: 3. The V gene's germline CDR1 is SGHRS and CDR2 YFSETQ. The CDR3 DNA is TGCGCCAGTAGGGGACAGGGGTCTGGAAACACCATATATTTT. Protein sequence: CASRGQGSGNTIYF.

The gene calls are TRBV18 and TRBJ1-2; D not certain. Between the trimmed V and J ends, which lost 3 bases and 0 bases, there was a span of 8 bases. The CDR3 runs 14 residues. CDR1 and CDR2 (germline): KGHSH, LQKENI. The CDR3 DNA follows: TGTGCCAGCTCACCCCCTACCACTAACTATGGCTACACCTTC. Its protein is CASSPPTTNYGYTF.

V and J are TRBV25-1 and TRBJ1-1; no clear D gene. CDR3 length: 13 residues. V was shortened by 11 bases and J by 6 bases, with 19 bases between the two germline ends. In germline, CDR1 is MGHDK, CDR2 SYGVNS. CDR3 amino acids: CASSSPVVAEAFF. CDR3 in DNA: TGTGCCTCCTCGTCCCCGGTTGTTGCTGAAGCTTTCTTT.

The chain couples TRBV29-1 to TRBJ1-2; D perhaps matches TRBD1 (5 bases). The CDR3 covers 12 residues. The germline V gene encodes CDR1 SQVTM and CDR2 ANQGSEA. V shed 7 bases and J shed 8 bases, with 17 bases lying between them. Here the CDR3 reads CSGRSGVWGYTF. The CDR3 DNA sequence: TGCAGCGGCCGGTCGGGGGTGTGGGGCTACACCTTC.

The chain links TRBV7-2 to TRBJ1-2; TRBD1 matches 8 bases. The ends lost 5 bases at V and 13 bases at J; junction bases unmatched: 15. Germline V gene data show CDR1 as SGHTA and CDR2 as FQGNSA. The CDR3 runs to 14 residues. CDR3 amino acids: CASSKYDRGGMVTF. The DNA for the CDR3 is TGTGCCAGCAGCAAATACGACAGGGGTGGGATGGTCACCTTC.

In this sample, this clone turned up once. The CDR3 sequence: CASRDSWTGEETQYF. The CDR3, as DNA: TGTGCCAGCAGAGACTCCTGGACAGGGGAAGAGACCCAGTACTTC. The rearrangement joins TRBV2 to TRBJ2-5; 9 bases are a match to TRBD1. CDR3 length equals 15 residues. Germline-derived CDR1 and CDR2 are SNHLY and FYNNEI. V trimming: 6 bases; J trimming: 3 bases; junction bases outside the gene matches: 8.

The genes are TRBV7-3 and TRBJ2-3; perhaps TRBD2 as D (6 bases). Germline-derived CDR1 and CDR2 are SGHTA and FQGTGA. V was clipped by 6 bases and J by 6 bases, with 22 bases between them. This CDR3 contains 16 residues. The CDR3 region is CASSSNGGGIKDTQYF. In DNA, the CDR3 is TGTGCCAGCAGTTCCAACGGTGGGGGGATAAAGGATACGCAGTATTTT.

The V call is TRBV10-3, the J call TRBJ1-2; D is possibly TRBD1 (5 bases). This CDR3 has 16 residues. Germline CDR1 is ENHRY and CDR2 is SYGVKD. V lost 2 bases, J lost 8 bases, and 21 bases lay in between. DNA for the CDR3: TGTGCCATCAGTGAGAGGGGCTCAGAAGGCCTTGGGGGCTACACCTTC. This sequence encodes CAISERGSEGLGGYTF.

By its share, this clone is medium-sized. The J gene is TRBJ1-3, the V gene TRBV9; a weak D match, TRBD1 (5 bases). Per the germline V gene, CDR1 is SGDLS and CDR2 is YYNGEE. V was trimmed by 3 bases and J by 0 bases, leaving 7 bases between them. There are 14 residues in the CDR3. CDR3 loop: CASSGGDSGNTIYF. DNA for the CDR3: TGTGCCAGCAGCGGGGGGGACTCTGGAAACACCATATATTTT.

The chain uses TRBV6-1 and TRBJ1-4; D not resolved. The CDR3 contains 15 residues. Germline V lookup: CDR1 MNHNS, CDR2 SASEGT. Trimming took off 1 base at V and 7 bases at J, with 13 bases between the two ends. The CDR3 reads CASSEGGSEVEKLFF. The DNA for the CDR3 is TGTGCCAGCAGTGAAGGTGGGAGCGAAGTTGAAAAACTGTTTTTT.

The chain joins TRBV19 to TRBJ1-6, with 9 bases matching TRBD1. The CDR3 runs to 14 residues. The germline CDR1 and CDR2 sequences are LNHDA and SQIVND (reference sequence). The V and J ends lost 7 bases and 8 bases, in that order; junction bases with no gene match: 6. The CDR3 reads CASTTTGGDSPLHF. Here the CDR3 DNA reads TGTGCCAGTACCACCACAGGGGGCGATTCACCCCTCCACTTT.

J is TRBJ2-7 and V is TRBV19; tentatively, D is TRBD1 (5 bases). The CDR3 runs to 14 residues. The germline V and J ends were trimmed by 0 bases and 6 bases, with 12 bases remaining between them. The V gene's germline CDR1 is LNHDA and CDR2 SQIVND (reference sequence). CDR3 sequence: CASSIDQRGGEQYF. CDR3 in DNA: TGTGCCAGTAGTATAGATCAAAGGGGCGGCGAGCAGTACTTC.